This T cell receptor beta chain is from a study of T cells in Graves' hyperthyroidism and ophthalmopathy. This clonotype was seen a handful of times. CDR1 is SGHRS and CDR2 is YFSETQ in the germline V gene. The CDR3 covers 17 residues. After removal of 7 bases from V and 0 bases from J, the junction contained 13 bases not matched to a gene. TCR beta CDR3 sequences were amplified from RNA transcripts. Carried out on the TCR CDR3, a first-round RT-PCR used the HTBI primer set. TCRdb reanalysed the multiplex PCR reads using MiXCR and keeps one entry per CDR3 protein. The sample comprises under 700,000 distinct CDR3 sequences, 15% to 20% of which are singletons, and approximately 18% rests with the top ten.

Sequenced material: blood. This rearrangement joins TRBV5-1 to TRBJ2-3, with 8 bases fitting TRBD2. The sequence came from a woman aged 18-30 years with Graves' hyperthyroidism. CDR3 nucleotide sequence: TGCGCCAGCTTACTAGCGGTCGGCGTATCTAGCACAGATACGCAGTATTTT. The encoded protein is CASLLAVGVSSTDTQYF.